This T cell receptor (beta chain) is drawn from a study of patients and donors after allogeneic stem cell transplantation. TCRdb re-analysed the RT-PCR reads in MiXCR, keeping a single row per CDR3 protein. The sample holds about a million distinct CDR3 sequences; 18% are singletons and the top ten take under 6.5%. As regards this clonotype: The junction shows a germline mismatch at one end, possibly a read error.

CDR1 is MNHNS, CDR2 SASEGT, per germline. This CDR3 has 13 residues. This TCR derives from a human donor who was either an allogeneic HSCT recipient or a stem cell or donor lymphocyte infusion donor (not recorded which). It is not recorded whose cells these are; they may come from a transplant donor. This chain uses TRBV6-1 with TRBJ1-2, with D perhaps matching TRBD1 (5 bases). What was sequenced was blood, either unsorted or a sorted T cell fraction (not recorded which). CDR3 coding DNA: TGTGACAGCAGAAAAGTGGCAGGGCAAGGCTACACCTTC. This sequence encodes CDSRKVAGQGYTF.